The 22 T cell receptor beta chains below come from one sample, sequenced in a study of cytomegalovirus exposure and HLA in healthy donors. PCR primers comprised 60 Vbeta and 13 Jbeta primers. This table comes from immunoSEQ multiplex PCR, and its TCRdb copy is limited to in-frame clones, with some not included. The sample consists of roughly 150,000 clones, roughly 85% of them appearing once. Material for sequencing was PBMCs. The origin of the receptors is a male donor in good health and CMV-seronegative.

This clone was seen more than once but under ten times. This chain links TRBV7-9 with TRBJ2-7; a possible D gene is TRBD2 (6 bases). This CDR3 contains 16 residues. Trimming removed 4 bases at V and 0 bases at J, with 16 bases between. Germline V gene lookup returns CDR1 SEHNR and CDR2 FQNEAQ (reference sequence). In nucleotides, the CDR3 is TGTGCCAGCAGCTCGCCGGCGGGGAGTCCCTCCTACGAGCAGTACTTC. As protein: CASSSPAGSPSYEQYF.

CDR3 in DNA: TGTGCCATCAGTCGCCCCAGGGACTACGAGCAGTACTTC. Amino acid sequence: CAISRPRDYEQYF. The chain has TRBV10-3 and TRBJ2-7, with a tentative D call TRBD1 (5 bases). Germline loops: CDR1 ENHRY, CDR2 SYGVKD. Trimming stripped 5 bases from V and 3 bases from J, with 11 bases between. There are 13 residues in the CDR3.

V is TRBV27 and J is TRBJ2-1; TRBD2 aligns across 13 bases. The ends lost 5 bases at V and 5 bases at J; junction bases unmatched: 12. Germline assignment: CDR1 MNHEY and CDR2 SMNVEV (reference sequence). The CDR3 loop spans 18 amino acids. Here the CDR3 DNA reads TGTGCCAGCAGTCCAAGACTAGCGGGGGGACCAAACAACAATGAGCAGTTCTTC. Encoded protein: CASSPRLAGGPNNNEQFF.

The chain joins TRBV9 to TRBJ2-3; 7 bases are a match to TRBD2. CDR1 is SGDLS, CDR2 YYNGEE, per germline. Trimming took 4 bases from V and 0 from J; bases not matched to a gene: 17. This CDR3 region has 19 residues. For the CDR3, the DNA is TGTGCCAGCAGCCTACCGGCTAGCGGAACCGCCTCAAGCACAGATACGCAGTATTTT. The encoded protein is CASSLPASGTASSTDTQYF. Full variable domain (outside the CDR3, taken from reference TRBV9 and TRBJ2-3): DSGVTQTPKHLITATGQRVTLRCSPRSGDLSVYWYQQSLDQGLQFLIQYYNGEERAKGNILERFSAQQFPDLHSELNLSSLELGDSALYFCASSLPASGTASSTDTQYFGPGTRLTVL.

This clone was observed a single time. This sequence joins TRBV9 and TRBJ2-7, with D possibly being TRBD1 (5 bases). Germline-derived CDR1 and CDR2 are SGDLS and YYNGEE. Trimming pared 3 bases from V and 4 bases from J, leaving 14 bases between. The CDR3 is made up of 14 amino acids. The CDR3 region is CASSADTAMYEQYF. DNA of the CDR3: TGTGCCAGCAGCGCGGACACCGCAATGTACGAGCAGTACTTC.

This chain uses TRBV2 with TRBJ2-7; no clear D. This CDR3 has 16 residues. Germline loops: CDR1 SNHLY, CDR2 FYNNEI. Deletions cut 0 bases from V and 4 bases from J, with 16 bases between. CDR3 protein: CASSEALIHYQYEQYF. Written as DNA, the CDR3 is TGTGCCAGCAGTGAAGCGCTTATACATTACCAGTACGAGCAGTACTTC.

This clone was found once. The chain employs TRBV6-5 and TRBJ2-7, with 9 bases aligning to TRBD2. CDR3 length equals 13 residues. Trimming removed 5 bases from V and 7 bases from J; junction bases left unmatched: 6. CDR1 MNHEY and CDR2 SVGAGI come from the germline V gene. DNA for the CDR3: TGTGCCAGCAGTAGCGGGGGGACTCAAGAGCAGTACTTC. Translated, it gives CASSSGGTQEQYF.

The gene calls are TRBV27 and TRBJ2-7; maybe TRBD1 (6 bases). The CDR3 is made up of 16 amino acids. V dropped 2 bases and J dropped 5 bases, with 19 bases sitting between them. CDR1 MNHEY and CDR2 SMNVEV come from the germline V gene (reference sequence). Written as DNA, the CDR3 is TGTGCCAGCAGTTTACTCGTGGGACACCCACTCAACGAGCAGTACTTC. It is translated as CASSLLVGHPLNEQYF.

The rearrangement links TRBV4-1 to TRBJ2-2, with 7 positions matching TRBD1. The germline V gene has CDR1 MGHRA and CDR2 YSYEKL. Trimming took 7 bases from V and 7 from J; bases not matched to a gene: 12. This CDR3 is 15 amino acids long. CDR3 protein: CASTLIQGVGGELFF. The CDR3 nucleotides are TGCGCCAGCACCCTGATTCAGGGGGTTGGCGGGGAGCTGTTTTTT.

The V and J genes are TRBV28 and TRBJ2-1; 9 nucleotides line up with TRBD2. CDR1 and CDR2 from the germline V gene are MDHEN and SYDVKM. The CDR3 has 15 amino acids. V lost 6 bases, J lost 5 bases, and 8 bases stayed unmatched. DNA of the CDR3: TGTGCCAGCAGCCCACTAGCGGGCGGACACAATGAGCAGTTCTTC. Translated, it gives CASSPLAGGHNEQFF.

V and J are TRBV7-2 and TRBJ2-5; perhaps TRBD1 as D (5 bases). Germline CDR1 reads SGHTA; CDR2 reads FQGNSA. Trimming took off 0 bases at V and 4 bases at J, with 12 bases between the two ends. This CDR3 contains 15 residues. CDR3 sequence reads: CASSLAGAGIETQYF. In DNA, the CDR3 is TGTGCCAGCAGCTTAGCAGGGGCAGGGATAGAGACCCAGTACTTC.

The chain recombines TRBV2 with TRBJ2-5, with D tentatively TRBD2 (5 bases). The V gene's germline CDR1 is SNHLY and CDR2 FYNNEI. There are 12 residues in the CDR3. Trimming shortened V by 4 bases and J by 4 bases, and 7 bases separated the two germline ends. In DNA, the CDR3 is TGTGCCAGCAGTGGCCGGGGAGAGACCCAGTACTTC. Its protein is CASSGRGETQYF. The whole variable domain, remainder taken from reference TRBV2 and TRBJ2-5, is EPEVTQTPSHQVTQMGQEVILRCVPISNHLYFYWYRQILGQKVEFLVSFYNNEISEKSEIFDDQFSVERPDGSNFTLKIRSTKLEDSAMYFCASSGRGETQYFGPGTRLLVL.

The genes are TRBV18 and TRBJ1-2, with D possibly matching TRBD1 (6 bases). Germline CDR1 and CDR2: KGHSH and LQKENI. This CDR3 comprises 14 residues. V was shortened by 0 bases and J by 9 bases, with 14 bases between the two germline ends. The CDR3 reads CASSPPTGTQRYTF. For the CDR3, the DNA is TGTGCCAGCTCACCACCGACGGGGACACAGCGCTACACCTTC. The entire variable domain, with the rest obtained from reference TRBV18 and TRBJ1-2, is as follows: NAGVMQNPRHLVRRRGQEARLRCSPMKGHSHVYWYRQLPEEGLKFMVYLQKENIIDESGMPKERFSAEFPKEGPSILRIQQVVRGDSAAYFCASSPPTGTQRYTFGSGTRLTVV.

The chain combines TRBV18 with TRBJ1-2, with 8 bases aligning to TRBD1. This CDR3 has 14 residues. Germline CDR1 KGHSH, CDR2 LQKENI. V lost 0 bases and J lost 6; bases outside the gene matches: 3. The CDR3 nucleotides read TGTGCCAGCTCACCACCGTCAGGGGGCAATGGCTACACCTTC. It specifies CASSPPSGGNGYTF.

The genes are TRBV18 and TRBJ1-5; possibly TRBD1 for D (5 bases). The germline V gene has CDR1 KGHSH and CDR2 LQKENI. V lost 1 base and J 0 bases, leaving 10 bases between the germline ends. This CDR3 has 16 residues. The CDR3 region is CASSPRATDSNQPQHF. The DNA for the CDR3 is TGTGCCAGCTCACCACGCGCGACAGATAGCAATCAGCCCCAGCATTTT. Variable domain in full (rest from reference TRBV18 and TRBJ1-5): NAGVMQNPRHLVRRRGQEARLRCSPMKGHSHVYWYRQLPEEGLKFMVYLQKENIIDESGMPKERFSAEFPKEGPSILRIQQVVRGDSAAYFCASSPRATDSNQPQHFGDGTRLSIL.

The chain has TRBV4-1 and TRBJ2-5, with TRBD2 matching over 8 bases. CDR3 length: 15 amino acids. Germline values: CDR1 MGHRA, CDR2 YSYEKL. J gave up 5 bases and V 3 bases, and 8 bases lay outside the gene matches. This CDR3 reads CASSHLGGRRETQYF. The CDR3 region has the DNA TGCGCCAGCAGCCACCTGGGCGGGAGGCGGGAGACCCAGTACTTC.

The chain is built from TRBV7-6 and TRBJ1-1; 7 nucleotides line up with TRBD1. The germline CDR1 and CDR2 sequences are SGHVS and FNYEAQ. The CDR3 is 17 amino acids. The V gene end was trimmed by 5 bases and the J gene end by 4 bases; junction bases not matched to a gene: 16. CDR3 region: CASSAKIGTAVVTEAFF. CDR3 nucleotides: TGTGCCAGCAGCGCCAAAATCGGGACAGCAGTTGTCACTGAAGCTTTCTTT.

This clone was observed a handful of times. The chain combines TRBV18 with TRBJ1-1; no clear D gene. Germline V gene sequence: CDR1 KGHSH, CDR2 LQKENI. The CDR3 extends over 15 amino acids. Trimming removed 0 bases at V and 6 bases at J, with 14 bases between. In nucleotides, the CDR3 is TGTGCCAGCTCACCACCGGGCGTGGGTCCTTCTGAAGCTTTCTTT. Translating gives CASSPPGVGPSEAFF.

The chain couples TRBV9 to TRBJ1-4, with 8 bases fitting TRBD1. Germline values: CDR1 SGDLS, CDR2 YYNGEE. The CDR3 sequence is 14 residues long. The J segment lost 7 bases and the V segment lost 4 bases, leaving 6 bases of the junction unmatched. The CDR3 loop is CASSYTGTGEKLFF. In DNA, the CDR3 is TGTGCCAGCAGCTATACCGGGACAGGTGAAAAACTGTTTTTT.

This sequence joins TRBV25-1 and TRBJ2-5, with D maybe TRBD1 (5 bases). The germline CDR1 and CDR2 sequences are MGHDK and SYGVNS. The CDR3 extends over 14 amino acids. The V gene lost 3 bases and the J gene lost 6 bases, with 14 bases spanning the gap. Here the CDR3 DNA reads TGTGCCAGCAGTGAGGCAGGGATGTTACAGACCCAGTACTTC. Translation gives CASSEAGMLQTQYF.

The chain carries TRBV27 and TRBJ2-1, with TRBD1 matching 7 bases. The length of the CDR3 is 17 residues. The V gene end was trimmed by 1 base and the J gene end by 3 bases; junction bases not matched to a gene: 9. In germline, CDR1 is MNHEY, CDR2 SMNVEV (reference sequence). CDR3 protein: CASSLWRHRGYYNEQFF. In DNA form, the CDR3 reads TGTGCCAGCAGTTTATGGAGACACAGGGGTTACTACAATGAGCAGTTCTTC.

The genes are TRBV30 and TRBJ2-7; TRBD1 aligns across 7 bases. The junction had 8 bases not matched to a gene; V was cut back by 6 bases and J by 0 bases. Germline V gives CDR1 GTSNPN, CDR2 SVGIG (reference sequence). CDR3 length: 14 amino acids. The CDR3 nucleotides read TGTGCCTGTCTGGACAGGTCGAGCTCCTACGAGCAGTACTTC. Translating gives CACLDRSSSYEQYF.